Below, 21 T cell receptor beta chains from the same sample are listed, as sequenced in a study of OX40 agonist ivuxolimab in advanced cancers. Profiled with immunoSEQ multiplex PCR; TCRdb holds only in-frame clones, not every one. The sample contains some 63,000 clones, 90% to 95% of which appear only once. The specimen comprised CD4+ or CD8+ T cells sorted from blood, sampled in a trial of the OX40 agonist ivuxolimab. The receptors here all came from an adult with an advanced solid tumor such as melanoma, head and neck, liver or kidney cancer.

The chain is built from TRBV11-1 and TRBJ2-7; a weak D match, TRBD1 (5 bases). From germline, CDR1 is SGHAT and CDR2 FQDESV (reference sequence). CDR3 length equals 15 residues. Trimming removed 1 base at V and 0 bases at J, with 10 bases between. CDR3 DNA sequence: TGTGCCAGCAGCTTAGGGGTGACAGCCTCCTACGAGCAGTACTTC. This translates into CASSLGVTASYEQYF.

The chain has TRBV5-6 and TRBJ1-1, with D hard to call. This CDR3 has 12 residues. CDR1 is SGHDT, CDR2 YYEEEE, per germline. V dropped 4 bases and J dropped 7 bases, with 11 bases sitting between them. CDR3 residues: CASSHQELEAFF. The CDR3 DNA sequence: TGTGCCAGCAGCCATCAGGAGCTTGAAGCTTTCTTT.

The J gene is TRBJ1-1, the V gene TRBV4-3, with D uncertain. V lost 0 bases and J 8 bases, leaving 10 bases between the germline ends. CDR3 length: 13 amino acids. Germline CDR1 is LGHNA and CDR2 is YSLEER. CDR3 coding DNA: TGCGCCAGCAGCCAAGAATTGGCTCCCGAAGCTTTCTTT. Protein: CASSQELAPEAFF.

The chain carries TRBV5-6 and TRBJ1-1; D gene ambiguous. The length of the CDR3 is 12 residues. The germline gives CDR1 SGHDT, CDR2 YYEEEE. V dropped 2 bases and J dropped 5 bases, with 7 bases sitting between them. The CDR3 loop reads CASSFLGTEAFF. CDR3 bases: TGTGCCAGCAGCTTCCTGGGGACTGAAGCTTTCTTT.

The rearrangement links TRBV6-5 to TRBJ2-7, with D maybe TRBD1 (5 bases). CDR1 is MNHEY, CDR2 SVGAGI, per germline. V lost 2 bases and J lost 4, with 15 bases in between. CDR3 length equals 15 residues. The CDR3 DNA reads TGTGCCAGCAGTTACCAAGAAGGGGTGAGGTACGAGCAGTACTTC. This encodes CASSYQEGVRYEQYF.

The chain has TRBV30 and TRBJ2-7; no definite D call. Germline V gene data show CDR1 as GTSNPN and CDR2 as SVGIG (reference sequence). The CDR3 loop spans 13 amino acids. Trimming stripped 4 bases from V and 4 bases from J, with 14 bases between. CDR3 in amino acids: CAWKGPTWYEQYF. The CDR3 DNA is TGTGCCTGGAAAGGGCCTACGTGGTACGAGCAGTACTTC.

The genes are TRBV9 and TRBJ2-1, with TRBD2 identical over 8 bases. Germline values: CDR1 SGDLS, CDR2 YYNGEE. This CDR3 contains 16 residues. After removal of 1 base from V and 4 bases from J, the junction contained 7 bases not matched to a gene. The CDR3 reads CASSVREAGVYNEQFF. The CDR3 nucleotides are TGTGCCAGCAGCGTACGGGAAGCGGGAGTATACAATGAGCAGTTCTTC.

The V gene is TRBV19, the J gene TRBJ1-1; 8 nucleotides agree with TRBD1. J was trimmed by 4 bases and V by 7 bases; bases with no gene match: 2. The V gene's germline CDR1 is LNHDA and CDR2 SQIVND (reference sequence). The CDR3 consists of 12 residues. The CDR3 sequence: CASKTGGTEAFF. The CDR3 region has the DNA TGTGCCAGTAAAACAGGGGGCACTGAAGCTTTCTTT.

The V call is TRBV11-2, the J call TRBJ2-7; TRBD2 matches 9 bases. V dropped 1 base and J dropped 3; count of bases not matched to a gene: 4. Germline CDR1 and CDR2: SGHAT and FQNNGV. The CDR3 spans 15 residues. The CDR3 DNA reads as TGTGCCAGCAGCTTAGCGGCTAGCGGGATCTACGAGCAGTACTTC. It encodes CASSLAASGIYEQYF.

V gene TRBV7-9 combines with J gene TRBJ2-7; 12 nucleotides agree with TRBD2. J lost 4 bases, V lost 1 base, and 5 bases had no gene match. The germline V gene encodes CDR1 SEHNR and CDR2 FQNEAQ (reference sequence). The CDR3 contains 16 residues. CDR3 coding DNA: TGTGCCAGCAGCTTAGACGGACTAGCGGGAATGTACGAGCAGTACTTC. It codes for CASSLDGLAGMYEQYF.

This clone was seen only once. The V gene is TRBV27, the J gene TRBJ2-2; D unresolved. This CDR3 has 11 amino acids. Germline V gene sequence: CDR1 MNHEY, CDR2 SMNVEV (reference sequence). Trimming took 8 bases from V and 8 from J, leaving 9 bases between them. Written as DNA, the CDR3 is TGTGCCAGCGGCCCTGTTGGGGAGCTGTTTTTT. This encodes CASGPVGELFF.

The sample holds one count of this clone. An end of the junction differs from the germline gene, which may be a read error. CDR3 sequence reads: CASSPGLAGGPSHEQYF. In nucleotides, the CDR3 is TGTGCCAGCAGCCCAGGACTAGCGGGAGGGCCCTCCCACGAGCAGTACTTC. The gene calls are TRBV7-2 and TRBJ2-7; 15 nucleotides agree with TRBD2. The CDR3 runs to 17 residues. Per germline, CDR1 SGHTA and CDR2 FQGNSA.

V is TRBV27 and J is TRBJ2-1; a possible D gene is TRBD2 (7 bases). CDR1 and CDR2 from the germline V gene are MNHEY and SMNVEV (reference sequence). The CDR3 is 15 amino acids. Trimming took 3 bases from V and 0 from J, leaving 9 bases between them. The CDR3 sequence: CASSLGGPSYNEQFF. CDR3 sequence (DNA): TGTGCCAGCAGTTTGGGGGGGCCCTCCTACAATGAGCAGTTCTTC.

The chain joins TRBV19 to TRBJ2-1; 10 nucleotides line up with TRBD2. V lost 2 bases and J lost 7; bases outside the gene matches: 5. There are 15 residues in the CDR3. Germline CDR1 and CDR2: LNHDA and SQIVND (reference sequence). This chain's CDR3 is CASSIPLAGRNEQFF. For the CDR3, the DNA is TGTGCCAGTAGTATACCACTAGCGGGAAGGAATGAGCAGTTCTTC.

This chain connects TRBV11-2 to TRBJ2-7; D may match TRBD1 or TRBD2 (5 bases each). The CDR3 runs 17 residues. Trimming took 6 bases from V and 0 from J, leaving 21 bases between them. Looked up from germline, CDR1 is SGHAT and CDR2 is FQNNGV. DNA for the CDR3: TGTGCCAGCAGTCTACTGGGACGGTGGTCTAGCTCCTACGAGCAGTACTTC. Translation: CASSLLGRWSSSYEQYF.

This clone appeared a single time. This rearrangement joins TRBV6-6 to TRBJ2-1; 9 bases align to TRBD2. This CDR3 comprises 13 residues. The germline V gene encodes CDR1 MNHNY and CDR2 SVGAGI (reference sequence). Germline trimming cut 10 bases from V and 3 bases from J; bases unmatched to any gene: 4. CDR3 sequence: CAMAGGNYNEQFF. As DNA, the CDR3 is TGTGCCATGGCGGGAGGGAACTACAATGAGCAGTTCTTC.

This clone has a single count. At one of its ends the junction is not consistent with the germline gene, which may arise from a read error. The gene calls are TRBV7-7 and TRBJ2-5; unclear D gene. CDR3 length equals 11 residues. In germline, CDR1 is SSHAT, CDR2 FNYEAQ (reference sequence). The CDR3 coding sequence is TGTGCTAGCAGCTTAGGTCCGATCCAGTACTTC. Protein product: CASSLGPIQYF.

The chain carries TRBV28 and TRBJ1-4; unclear D gene. This CDR3 has 14 amino acids. The germline V and J ends were trimmed by 4 bases and 5 bases, with 11 bases remaining between them. Germline V gives CDR1 MDHEN, CDR2 SYDVKM. The CDR3 DNA reads as TGTGCCAGCAGTTCGGAGGGCCCCAATGAAAAACTGTTTTTT. This codes for CASSSEGPNEKLFF.

V usage is TRBV27 and J usage is TRBJ2-3; D ambiguous. CDR1 is MNHEY, CDR2 SMNVEV, per germline (reference sequence). The length of the CDR3 is 15 residues. Trimming cost V 3 bases and J 2 bases, with 12 bases left between them. CDR3 DNA sequence: TGTGCCAGCAGTTTTCTCAGTCAGTCCACAGATACGCAGTATTTT. Residues: CASSFLSQSTDTQYF.

V usage is TRBV30 and J usage is TRBJ1-2; D is uncertain. CDR3 size: 15 residues. V dropped 0 bases and J dropped 3 bases, with 14 bases sitting between them. The germline CDR1 and CDR2 sequences are GTSNPN and SVGIG (reference sequence). CDR3 loop: CAWSVPTMSDYGYTF. CDR3 bases: TGTGCCTGGAGTGTACCTACCATGAGTGACTATGGCTACACCTTC. Full variable domain (outside the CDR3, taken from reference TRBV30 and TRBJ1-2): SQTIHQWPATLVQPVGSPLSLECTVEGTSNPNLYWYRQAAGRGLQLLFYSVGIGQISSEVPQNLSASRPQDRQFILSSKKLLLSDSGFYLCAWSVPTMSDYGYTFGSGTRLTVV.

The gene calls are TRBV7-9 and TRBJ2-1, with D hard to call. The V gene's germline CDR1 is SEHNR and CDR2 FQNEAQ (reference sequence). The V end lost 1 base, the J end lost 6 bases, and 4 bases lay between the germline ends. The CDR3 spans 12 residues. The CDR3 region has the DNA TGTGCCAGCAGCTTAGGTTCCAATGAGCAGTTCTTC. This encodes CASSLGSNEQFF.